Sequencing of this T cell receptor (beta chain) was carried out in a study of CD8+ T cells in alopecia areata. Study information: Female roughly 7-11-week-old C3H/HeJ recipients received skin from approximately 6-12-month-old C3H/HeJ graft donors with spontaneous alopecia. Study-level results: Scalp samples also yield sequences of resident alphabeta T cells from normal skin. Relative to normal scalp, lesional scalp, especially alopecia totalis/universalis, showed higher clonality.

V lost 2 bases to trimming and J lost 3 bases; unmatched junction nucleotides: 1. CDR3 length equals 15 residues. CDR1 and CDR2 from the germline V gene are LGHNA and YNLKQL (reference sequence). This clone was seen a few times. Its antigen is undetermined. Gene names are mouse gene names. The CDR3 end lies 4 residues beyond the end of the read and is filled in from the germline J gene. In each case, RNA was isolated and then reverse transcribed into cDNA as the sequencing template. Clones were sequenced by immunoSEQ multiplex PCR, and TCRdb holds only the in-frame ones, with some missing. The sample is made up of some 1,900 clones, none counted only once.

The clonotype was recovered from a C3H/HeJ mouse with alopecia areata. The strain's MHC haplotype is H2-k. This chain links TRBV5 with TRBJ2-5, with 11 positions matching TRBD2. Sequenced material: lesional skin. The part of the CDR3 DNA that was read is TGTGCCAGCAGCCAACGACTGGGGGGGCAAGAC. Translating it yields CASSQRLGGQD. The CDR3 in full is CASSQRLGGQDTQYF.